This TCR beta chain came from a study of T-cell memory formation after mild COVID-19. Overall study context: Clustering of TCRs was largely donor specific.

Deletions cut 3 bases from V and 3 bases from J, with 7 bases between. The CDR3 is made up of 13 amino acids. Points on this clonotype: The antigen is unknown.

General study results and limits: CD4+ contracting clones lay mainly in CM and EM, CD8+ ones in EMRA. Some responding clones appeared in pre-infection memory, suggesting cross-reactive memory joined.

5'RACE with constant-segment primers built TCRalpha and TCRbeta cDNA libraries with UMIs. TCRdb independently ran MiXCR on the 5' RACE reads; one entry per CDR3 protein. Found here are about 100,000 distinct CDR3 sequences, 18% of them singletons; the top ten hold 5% to 6.5%. This receptor was identified in a man between 18 and 29 years old who had mild COVID-19 (a few samples of this study predate the infection). Cell type and time point are not known. The chain uses TRBV12-3 or TRBV12-4 and TRBJ2-3; either TRBD1 or TRBD2 may supply D (5 bases each). The source material was PBMCs or a T cell subset sorted from them (not recorded which). CDR3 amino acids: CASSFEGTDTQYF. Here the CDR3 DNA reads TGTGCCAGCAGTTTCGAGGGGACAGATACGCAGTATTTT.